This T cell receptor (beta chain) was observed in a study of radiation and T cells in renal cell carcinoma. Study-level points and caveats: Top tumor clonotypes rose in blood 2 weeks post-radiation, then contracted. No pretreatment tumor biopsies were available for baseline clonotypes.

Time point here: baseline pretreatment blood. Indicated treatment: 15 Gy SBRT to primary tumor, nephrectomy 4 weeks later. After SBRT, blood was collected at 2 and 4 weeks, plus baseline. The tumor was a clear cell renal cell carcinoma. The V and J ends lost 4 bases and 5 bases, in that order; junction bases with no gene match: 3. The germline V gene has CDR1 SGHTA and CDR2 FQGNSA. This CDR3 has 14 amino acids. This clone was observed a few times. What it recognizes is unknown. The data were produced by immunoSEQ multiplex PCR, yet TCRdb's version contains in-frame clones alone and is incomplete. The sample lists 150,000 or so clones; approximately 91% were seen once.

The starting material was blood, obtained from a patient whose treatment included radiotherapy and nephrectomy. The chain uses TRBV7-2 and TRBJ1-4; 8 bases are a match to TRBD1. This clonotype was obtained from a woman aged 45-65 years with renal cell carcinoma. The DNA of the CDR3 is TGTGCCAGCAGCTCCCGGGACAGGAATGAAAAACTGTTTTTT. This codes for CASSSRDRNEKLFF.